The rows below give T cell receptor beta chains drawn from one sample of a study of blood T cell repertoires in COVID-19. Here immunoSEQ multiplex PCR was the method, and the copy in TCRdb shows in-frame clones only, minus some. The sample includes approximately 110,000 clones, 80% of them seen just once. The sequencing input was peripheral blood. Source of these receptors: a human donor in a cohort sampled during active or convalescent COVID-19. The CDR3 runs from the conserved cysteine through the conserved F or W. A D gene is named only where the DNA matches it firmly.

J	D	V	CDR3	DNA
TRBJ2-5	.	TRBV11-2	CASSLDWRSYQETQYF	TGTGCCAGCAGCTTAGATTGGCGGTCGTACCAAGAGACCCAGTACTTC
TRBJ1-5	.	TRBV6-2/TRBV6-3	CASSFRAGVQPQHF	TGTGCCAGCAGTTTCCGTGCAGGGGTTCAGCCCCAGCATTTT
TRBJ2-1	TRBD2	TRBV5-8	CASSSTGTSGVNEQFF	TGTGCCAGCAGCTCAACCGGGACTAGCGGGGTGAATGAGCAGTTCTTC
TRBJ1-2	.	TRBV6-6	CASSYSRDTNYGYTF	TGTGCCAGCAGTTACTCGAGGGACACAAACTATGGCTACACCTTC
TRBJ1-2	TRBD1	TRBV4-1	CASSQILQGNYGYTF	TGCGCCAGCAGCCAAATCTTACAGGGGAACTATGGCTACACCTTC
TRBJ2-5	TRBD2	TRBV19	CASSTGLAETQYF	TGTGCCAGTAGTACGGGACTAGCGGAGACCCAGTACTTC
TRBJ2-5	TRBD2	TRBV6-5	CATCRAGGQETQYF	TGTGCCACCTGCAGAGCGGGAGGTCAAGAGACCCAGTACTTC
TRBJ1-4	.	TRBV4-2	CASSQTWGDNEKLFF	TGTGCCAGCAGCCAAACGTGGGGGGATAATGAAAAACTGTTTTTT
TRBJ2-7	.	TRBV5-1	CASSFQGGEQYF	TGCGCCAGCAGCTTTCAGGGAGGCGAGCAGTACTTC
TRBJ2-7	TRBD1	TRBV29-1	CSAKQGRAYEQYF	TGCAGCGCTAAACAGGGGCGGGCCTACGAGCAGTACTTC